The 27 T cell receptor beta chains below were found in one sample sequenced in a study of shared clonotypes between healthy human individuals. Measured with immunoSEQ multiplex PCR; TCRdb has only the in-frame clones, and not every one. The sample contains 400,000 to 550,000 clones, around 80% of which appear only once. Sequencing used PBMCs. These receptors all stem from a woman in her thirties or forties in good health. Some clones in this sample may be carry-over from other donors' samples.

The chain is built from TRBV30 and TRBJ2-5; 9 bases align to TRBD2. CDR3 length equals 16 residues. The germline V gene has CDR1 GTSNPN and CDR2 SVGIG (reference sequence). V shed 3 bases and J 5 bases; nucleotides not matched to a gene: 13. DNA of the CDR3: TGTGCCTGGAGCGAGAAGGCGGGAGGGCCTCGGGAGACCCAGTACTTC. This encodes CAWSEKAGGPRETQYF.

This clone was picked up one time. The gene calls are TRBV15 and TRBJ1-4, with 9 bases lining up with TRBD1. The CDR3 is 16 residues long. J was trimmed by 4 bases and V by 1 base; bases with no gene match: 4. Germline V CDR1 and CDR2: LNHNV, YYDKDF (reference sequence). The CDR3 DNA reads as TGTGCCACCAGCAGAGTCCTGGGACAGGGTAATGAAAAACTGTTTTTT. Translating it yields CATSRVLGQGNEKLFF.

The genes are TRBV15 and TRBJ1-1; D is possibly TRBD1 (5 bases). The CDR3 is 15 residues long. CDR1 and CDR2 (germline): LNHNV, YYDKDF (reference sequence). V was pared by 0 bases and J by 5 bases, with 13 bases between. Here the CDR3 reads CATSRDGTRLTEAFF. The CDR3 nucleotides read TGTGCCACCAGCAGAGACGGGACCCGTTTGACTGAAGCTTTCTTT. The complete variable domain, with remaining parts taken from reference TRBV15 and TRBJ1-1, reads DAMVIQNPRYQVTQFGKPVTLSCSQTLNHNVMYWYQQKSSQAPKLLFHYYDKDFNNEADTPDNFQSRRPNTSFCFLDIRSPGLGDTAMYLCATSRDGTRLTEAFFGQGTRLTVV.

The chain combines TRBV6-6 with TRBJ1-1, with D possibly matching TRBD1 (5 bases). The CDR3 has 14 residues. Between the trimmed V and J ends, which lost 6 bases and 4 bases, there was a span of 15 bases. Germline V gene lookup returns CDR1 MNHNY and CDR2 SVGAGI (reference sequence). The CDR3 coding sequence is TGTGCCAGCAGAATACAGGCTTGGGGCACTGAAGCTTTCTTT. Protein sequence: CASRIQAWGTEAFF.

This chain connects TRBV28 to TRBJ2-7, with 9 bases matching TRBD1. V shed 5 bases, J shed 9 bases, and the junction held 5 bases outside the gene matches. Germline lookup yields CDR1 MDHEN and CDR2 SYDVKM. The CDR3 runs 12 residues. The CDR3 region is CASSLQQGAQYF. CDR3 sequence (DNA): TGTGCCAGCAGTCTCCAACAGGGGGCGCAGTACTTC.

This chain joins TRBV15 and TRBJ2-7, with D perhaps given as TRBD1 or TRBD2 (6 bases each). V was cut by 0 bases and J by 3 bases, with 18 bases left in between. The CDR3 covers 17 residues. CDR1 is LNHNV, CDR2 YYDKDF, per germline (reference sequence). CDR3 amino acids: CATSRDRGGLLLYEQYF. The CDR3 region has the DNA TGTGCCACCAGCAGAGATAGAGGGGGACTGTTACTCTACGAGCAGTACTTC.

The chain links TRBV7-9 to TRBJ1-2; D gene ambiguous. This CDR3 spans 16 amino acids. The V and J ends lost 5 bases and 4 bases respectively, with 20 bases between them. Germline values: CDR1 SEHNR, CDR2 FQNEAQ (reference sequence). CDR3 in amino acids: CASSPLAGRSIYGYTF. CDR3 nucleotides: TGTGCCAGCAGCCCTTTAGCCGGTCGGAGTATCTATGGCTACACCTTC.

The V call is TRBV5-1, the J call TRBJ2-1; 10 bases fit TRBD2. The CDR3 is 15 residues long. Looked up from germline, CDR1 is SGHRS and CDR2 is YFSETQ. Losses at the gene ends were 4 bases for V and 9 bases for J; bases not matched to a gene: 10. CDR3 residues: CASSGSSGREGEQFF. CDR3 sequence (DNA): TGCGCCAGCAGCGGTTCTAGCGGGAGAGAAGGTGAGCAGTTCTTC.

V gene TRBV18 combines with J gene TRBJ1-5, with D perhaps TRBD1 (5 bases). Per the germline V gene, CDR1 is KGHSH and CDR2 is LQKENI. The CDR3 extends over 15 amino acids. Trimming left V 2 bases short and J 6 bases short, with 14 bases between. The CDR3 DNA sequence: TGTGCCAGCTCACCAATAGGGGCGGGTGGTCAGCCCCAGCATTTT. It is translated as CASSPIGAGGQPQHF.

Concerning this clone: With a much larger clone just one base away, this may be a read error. CDR3 in amino acids: CASRDSSYEQYF. The CDR3 bases are TGTGCCAGCAGGGACAGTTCCTACGAGCAGTACTTC. The chain is built from TRBV2 and TRBJ2-7; D perhaps matches TRBD1 (6 bases). Germline-derived CDR1 and CDR2 are SNHLY and FYNNEI. The CDR3 has 12 amino acids. V gave up 6 bases and J gave up 1 base, with 7 bases separating them. The entire variable domain, with the rest obtained from reference TRBV2 and TRBJ2-7, is as follows: EPEVTQTPSHQVTQMGQEVILRCVPISNHLYFYWYRQILGQKVEFLVSFYNNEISEKSEIFDDQFSVERPDGSNFTLKIRSTKLEDSAMYFCASRDSSYEQYFGPGTRLTVT.

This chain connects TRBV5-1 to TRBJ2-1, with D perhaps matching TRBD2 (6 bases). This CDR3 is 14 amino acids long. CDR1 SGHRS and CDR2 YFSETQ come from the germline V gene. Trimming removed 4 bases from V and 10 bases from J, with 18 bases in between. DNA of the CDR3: TGCGCCAGCAGCGGTGGGGACTCCCGTGGGGAGCAGTTCTTC. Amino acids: CASSGGDSRGEQFF.

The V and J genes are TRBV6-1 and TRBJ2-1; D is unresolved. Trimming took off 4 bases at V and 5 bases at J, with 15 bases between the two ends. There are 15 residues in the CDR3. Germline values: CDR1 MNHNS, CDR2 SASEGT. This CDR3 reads CASSVRLGVNNEQFF. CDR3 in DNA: TGTGCCAGCAGTGTCCGGCTAGGAGTTAACAATGAGCAGTTCTTC.

The CDR3 region has the DNA TGTGCCAGCAGTTCCCGGGACATTTACGGCTACACCTTC. Protein product: CASSSRDIYGYTF. The V call is TRBV7-2, the J call TRBJ1-2, with D maybe TRBD1 (6 bases). The CDR3 totals 13 residues. The ends were cut back, 6 bases at V and 8 bases at J, with 16 bases in the middle. The germline V gene encodes CDR1 SGHTA and CDR2 FQGNSA.

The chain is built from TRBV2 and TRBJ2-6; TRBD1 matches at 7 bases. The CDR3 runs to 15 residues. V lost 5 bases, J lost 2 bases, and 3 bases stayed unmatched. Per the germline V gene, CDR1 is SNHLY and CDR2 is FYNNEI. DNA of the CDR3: TGTGCCAGCAGTACCGACAGGGCTGGGGCCAACGTCCTGACTTTC. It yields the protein CASSTDRAGANVLTF.

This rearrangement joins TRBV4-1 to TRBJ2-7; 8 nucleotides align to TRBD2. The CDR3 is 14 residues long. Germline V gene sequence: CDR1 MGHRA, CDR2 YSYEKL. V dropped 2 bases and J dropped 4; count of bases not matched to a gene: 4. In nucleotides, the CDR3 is TGCGCCAGCAGCCAAAAACGGGGGGGTTACGAGCAGTACTTC. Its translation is CASSQKRGGYEQYF.

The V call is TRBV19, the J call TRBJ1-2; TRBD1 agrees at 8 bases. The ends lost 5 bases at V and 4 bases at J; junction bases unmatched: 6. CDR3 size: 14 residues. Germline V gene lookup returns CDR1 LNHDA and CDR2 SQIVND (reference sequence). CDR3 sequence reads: CASSWQGAIYGYTF. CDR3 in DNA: TGTGCCAGTAGTTGGCAGGGGGCTATCTATGGCTACACCTTC.

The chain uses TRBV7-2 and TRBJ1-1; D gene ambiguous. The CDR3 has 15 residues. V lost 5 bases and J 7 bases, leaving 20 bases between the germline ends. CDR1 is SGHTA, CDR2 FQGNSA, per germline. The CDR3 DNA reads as TGTGCCAGCAGCCTCTTGGTGGGCGGACTAAATGAAGCTTTCTTT. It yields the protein CASSLLVGGLNEAFF. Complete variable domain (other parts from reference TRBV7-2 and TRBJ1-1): GAGVSQSPSNKVTEKGKDVELRCDPISGHTALYWYRQSLGQGLEFLIYFQGNSAPDKSGLPSDRFSAERTGGSVSTLTIQRTQQEDSAVYLCASSLLVGGLNEAFFGQGTRLTVV.

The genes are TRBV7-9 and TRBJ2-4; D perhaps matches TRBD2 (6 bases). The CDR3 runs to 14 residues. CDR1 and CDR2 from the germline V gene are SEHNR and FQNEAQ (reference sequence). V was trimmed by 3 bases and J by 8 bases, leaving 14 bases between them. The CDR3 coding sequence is TGTGCCAGCAGCTTCTCAGCGGGTGGGGACATTCAGTACTTC. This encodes CASSFSAGGDIQYF.

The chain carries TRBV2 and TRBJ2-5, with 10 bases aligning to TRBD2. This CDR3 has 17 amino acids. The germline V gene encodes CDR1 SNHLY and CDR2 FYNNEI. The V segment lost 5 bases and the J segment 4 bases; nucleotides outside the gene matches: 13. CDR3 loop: CASSPFVLAGETETQYF. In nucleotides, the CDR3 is TGTGCCAGCAGTCCCTTCGTGCTAGCGGGAGAAACAGAGACCCAGTACTTC.

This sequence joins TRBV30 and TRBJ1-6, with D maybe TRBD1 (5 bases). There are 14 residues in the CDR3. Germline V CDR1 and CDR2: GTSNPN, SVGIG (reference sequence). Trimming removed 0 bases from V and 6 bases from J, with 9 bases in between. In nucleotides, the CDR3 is TGTGCCTGGAGTGTAGGGGCAGTTAATTCACCCCTCCACTTT. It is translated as CAWSVGAVNSPLHF.

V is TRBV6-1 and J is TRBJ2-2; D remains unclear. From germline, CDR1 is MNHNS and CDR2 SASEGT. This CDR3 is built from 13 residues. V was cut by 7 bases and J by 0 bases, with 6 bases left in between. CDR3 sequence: CASTRANTGELFF. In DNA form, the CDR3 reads TGTGCCAGCACTCGAGCGAACACCGGGGAGCTGTTTTTT.

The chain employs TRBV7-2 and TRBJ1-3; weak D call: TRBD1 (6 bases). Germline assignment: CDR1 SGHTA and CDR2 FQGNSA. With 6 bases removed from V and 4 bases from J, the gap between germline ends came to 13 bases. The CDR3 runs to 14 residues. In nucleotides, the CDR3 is TGTGCCAGCAGTCAAAGACAGGTCGGAAACACCATATATTTT. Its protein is CASSQRQVGNTIYF.

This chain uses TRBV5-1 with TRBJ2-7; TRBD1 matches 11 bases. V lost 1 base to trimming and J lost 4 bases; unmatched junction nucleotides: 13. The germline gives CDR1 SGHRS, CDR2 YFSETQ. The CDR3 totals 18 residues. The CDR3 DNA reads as TGCGCCAGCAGCTTGAGGAGTGGACAGGGGGCGTCCGGGTACGAGCAGTACTTC. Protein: CASSLRSGQGASGYEQYF.

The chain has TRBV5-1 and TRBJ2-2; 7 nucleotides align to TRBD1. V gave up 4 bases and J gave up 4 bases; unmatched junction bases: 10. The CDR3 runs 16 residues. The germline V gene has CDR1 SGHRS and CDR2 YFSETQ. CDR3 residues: CASSQTGLASTGELFF. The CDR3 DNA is TGCGCCAGCAGCCAGACAGGGCTTGCGAGCACCGGGGAGCTGTTTTTT.

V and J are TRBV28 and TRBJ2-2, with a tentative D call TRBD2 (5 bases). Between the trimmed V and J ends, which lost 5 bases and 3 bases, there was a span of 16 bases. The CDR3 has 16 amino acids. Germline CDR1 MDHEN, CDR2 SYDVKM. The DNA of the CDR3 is TGTGCCAGCAGTCACCGGACGGACTCCCACACCGGGGAGCTGTTTTTT. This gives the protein CASSHRTDSHTGELFF.

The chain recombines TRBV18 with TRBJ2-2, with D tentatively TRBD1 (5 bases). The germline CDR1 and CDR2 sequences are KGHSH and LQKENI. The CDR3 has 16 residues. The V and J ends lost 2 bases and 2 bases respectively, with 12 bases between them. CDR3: CASSPSAQENTGELFF. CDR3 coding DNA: TGTGCCAGCTCACCATCGGCACAGGAAAACACCGGGGAGCTGTTTTTT.

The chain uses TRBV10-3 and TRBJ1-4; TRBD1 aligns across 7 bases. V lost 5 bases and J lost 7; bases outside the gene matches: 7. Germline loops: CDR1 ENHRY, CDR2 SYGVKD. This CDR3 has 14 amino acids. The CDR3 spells CAISTGEGSEKLFF. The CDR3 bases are TGTGCCATCAGTACAGGGGAAGGAAGTGAAAAACTGTTTTTT.